This is a list of T cell receptor beta chains from one sample in a study of OX40 agonist ivuxolimab in advanced cancers. Only in-frame clones appear in the TCRdb table, and some are missing; sequencing was by immunoSEQ multiplex PCR. Here the sample spans about 130,000 clones, 93% being singletons. This specimen consisted of CD4+ or CD8+ T cells sorted from blood, obtained in a trial of the OX40 agonist ivuxolimab. Receptors originate from an adult with an advanced solid tumor such as melanoma, head and neck, liver or kidney cancer. Each CDR3 is given with its conserved first and last residue. A D gene is named only where the DNA matches it firmly.

TRBV2	TRBJ1-1	NA	CASSDEGSDTEAFF	TGTGCCAGCAGTGATGAGGGGTCGGACACTGAAGCTTTCTTT
TRBV7-2	TRBJ2-7	TRBD1	CASSLEPGGYEQYF	TGTGCCAGCAGCTTAGAACCAGGGGGCTACGAGCAGTACTTC
TRBV7-2	TRBJ1-4	NA	CASSLSVREYEKLFF	TGTGCCAGCAGCTTAAGCGTTCGAGAGTATGAAAAACTGTTTTTT
TRBV29-1	TRBJ2-4	TRBD1	CSVLLQGKAKNIQYF	TGCAGCGTTTTGTTACAGGGGAAGGCCAAAAACATTCAGTACTTC
TRBV2	TRBJ1-2	TRBD1	CASRGDRGLGYTF	TGTGCCAGCAGGGGGGACAGGGGGCTTGGCTACACCTTC
TRBV10-3	TRBJ2-7	NA	CAISESRDPHEQYF	TGTGCCATCAGTGAGTCCCGGGACCCTCACGAGCAGTACTTC
TRBV9	TRBJ2-7	TRBD1	CASSVGQGPYEQYF	TGTGCCAGCAGCGTAGGACAGGGGCCCTACGAGCAGTACTTC
TRBV5-6	TRBJ1-1	NA	CASSLRYPNTEAFF	TGTGCCAGCAGCTTGCGGTACCCGAACACTGAAGCTTTCTTT
TRBV29-1	TRBJ2-7	NA	CSVGVRAYEQYF	TGCAGCGTTGGGGTCAGAGCCTACGAGCAGTACTTC
TRBV10-3	TRBJ1-6	TRBD1	CAIRDRGAGSPLHF	TGTGCCATCAGGGACAGGGGTGCAGGGTCACCCCTCCACTTT
TRBV6-5	TRBJ1-5	NA	CASSPNYSNQPQHF	TGTGCCAGCAGCCCAAATTATAGCAATCAGCCCCAGCATTTT
TRBV18	TRBJ1-2	NA	CASSPNIEVYGQKKDGYTF	TGTGCCAGCTCCCCTAATATAGAAGTGTACGGACAGAAGAAAGATGGCTACACCTTC
TRBV7-2	TRBJ1-6	NA	CASSLGLSSYNSPLHF	TGTGCCAGCAGCTTAGGGCTGAGCTCCTATAATTCACCCCTCCACTTT
TRBV28	TRBJ2-6	NA	CASGGGGANVLTF	TGTGCCAGCGGTGGGGGTGGGGCCAACGTCCTGACTTTC
TRBV6-5	TRBJ1-5	TRBD1	CASSSRQGANQPQHF	TGTGCCAGCAGTAGCCGACAGGGGGCCAATCAGCCCCAGCATTTT
TRBV7-2	TRBJ2-1	NA	CASSSPSHDMEQFF	TGTGCCAGCAGCTCTCCCTCCCATGACATGGAGCAGTTCTTC